The rows below give T cell receptor beta chains drawn from one sample of a study of T-cell memory formation after mild COVID-19. MiXCR, run by TCRdb on the 5' RACE reads, gives a single entry per CDR3 protein. The sample shows 350,000 or so distinct CDR3 sequences, 20% to 25% of them seen only once. The sequenced material came from PBMCs or a T cell subset sorted from them (not recorded which). The receptors derive from a man younger than 35 who had mild COVID-19 (a few samples of this study predate the infection). Cell type and time point are not known. Each CDR3 is given with its conserved first and last residue. A D gene is named only where the DNA matches it firmly. A clone size is listed for some rows: how often the clone was seen (once, few, many), or a class if it is expanded.

V gene	D gene	clone size	J gene	CDR3 protein	CDR3 DNA
TRBV4-3	NA	NA	TRBJ1-1	CASSQDPKMGEAFF	TGCGCCAGCAGCCAAGACCCTAAAATGGGTGAAGCTTTCTTT
TRBV5-1	NA	NA	TRBJ1-2	CASSLAVQAYGYTF	TGCGCCAGCAGCTTGGCCGTACAGGCGTATGGCTACACCTTC
TRBV4-2	TRBD2	NA	TRBJ2-7	CASSQDGGDFSYEQYF	TGTGCCAGCAGCCAAGATGGGGGGGACTTCTCCTACGAGCAGTACTTC
TRBV12-3/TRBV12-4	TRBD2	few	TRBJ2-3	CASTGGGNTQYF	TGTGCCAGCACTGGGGGGGGAAATACGCAGTATTTT
TRBV29-1	NA	many	TRBJ1-5	CSVGGGNQPQHF	TGCAGCGTTGGGGGGGGAAATCAGCCCCAGCATTTT
TRBV11-2	TRBD1	NA	TRBJ2-7	CASSPWGQGISYEQYF	TGTGCCAGCAGCCCATGGGGACAGGGGATATCCTACGAGCAGTACTTC
TRBV29-1	NA	few	TRBJ1-1	CSVRHGMAFF	TGCAGCGTACGACATGGCATGGCTTTCTTT
TRBV2	NA	many	TRBJ2-5	CAVAFTGTGETQYF	TGTGCAGTGGCGTTCACCGGCACTGGGGAGACCCAGTACTTC
TRBV15	NA	once	TRBJ1-1	CATSRVPALGNTEAFF	TGTGCCACCAGCAGAGTTCCAGCACTAGGTAACACTGAAGCTTTCTTT
TRBV5-1	NA	NA	TRBJ2-5	CASSSGKAETQYF	TGCGCCAGCAGCTCAGGAAAAGCGGAGACCCAGTACTTC
TRBV12-3/TRBV12-4	NA	many	TRBJ1-1	CASSFAGNTEAFF	TGTGCCAGCAGCTTTGCCGGAAACACTGAAGCTTTCTTT
TRBV5-1	NA	few	TRBJ2-7	CASSLSAGVVGEQYF	TGCGCCAGCAGCTTGTCGGCAGGGGTGGTTGGCGAGCAGTACTTC
TRBV4-1	TRBD1	NA	TRBJ1-4	CASSQTGTGGNEKLFF	TGCGCCAGCAGCCAGACCGGGACAGGGGGGAATGAAAAACTGTTTTTT
TRBV5-5	NA	NA	TRBJ2-7	CASGDRMSSYEQYF	TGTGCCAGCGGAGACAGGATGAGCTCCTACGAGCAGTACTTC
TRBV7-3	NA	NA	TRBJ2-2	CASSLIGSGRLFF	TGTGCCAGCAGCTTAATAGGCTCAGGGCGGCTGTTTTTT
TRBV7-9	NA	few	TRBJ2-2	CASSLVDGDTGELFF	TGTGCCAGCAGCTTAGTTGACGGGGACACCGGGGAGCTGTTTTTT
TRBV7-9	TRBD1	few	TRBJ2-7	CASSRDRASTYEQYF	TGTGCCAGCAGCCGTGACAGGGCATCAACCTACGAGCAGTACTTC
TRBV7-9	TRBD2	many	TRBJ2-1	CASSSLAGGPGEQFF	TGTGCCAGCAGCTCCCTTGCGGGGGGGCCAGGTGAGCAGTTCTTC
TRBV10-2	NA	NA	TRBJ2-3	CASSDAGASTDTQYF	TGCGCCAGCAGTGACGCGGGGGCCAGCACAGATACGCAGTATTTT
TRBV7-9	NA	NA	TRBJ2-6	CAATGPSGANVLTF	TGTGCCGCAACCGGGCCCTCTGGGGCCAACGTCCTGACTTTC
TRBV29-1	TRBD1	NA	TRBJ2-2	CSGQGANTGELFF	TGCAGCGGACAGGGGGCGAACACCGGGGAGCTGTTTTTT
TRBV7-9	NA	few	TRBJ1-5	CASSLDGRFNQPQHF	TGTGCCAGCAGCTTAGATGGCAGATTCAATCAGCCCCAGCATTTT
TRBV4-1	NA	few	TRBJ1-4	CASSQKYLDPEKLFF	TGCGCCAGCAGCCAAAAATACCTCGACCCGGAAAAACTGTTTTTT
TRBV28	NA	few	TRBJ2-6	CASRPPGTVGANVLTF	TGTGCCAGCAGGCCACCGGGTACCGTGGGGGCCAACGTCCTGACTTTC
TRBV29-1	TRBD1	few	TRBJ1-2	CSAHWGQGYGYTF	TGCAGCGCTCACTGGGGACAGGGATATGGCTACACCTTC
TRBV5-1	TRBD1	NA	TRBJ1-2	CASSRGQDLYGYTF	TGCGCCAGCAGCCGTGGACAGGACCTCTATGGCTACACCTTC
TRBV18	NA	NA	TRBJ2-3	CASSPSSPDTQYF	TGTGCCAGCTCACCCTCTAGCCCAGATACGCAGTATTTT
TRBV19	NA	NA	TRBJ2-6	CASSIIGSGANVLTF	TGTGCCAGTAGTATAATCGGCTCTGGGGCCAACGTCCTGACTTTC
TRBV5-1	NA	few	TRBJ2-5	CASSPGRTETQYF	TGCGCCAGCAGCCCCGGGCGGACGGAGACCCAGTACTTC
TRBV29-1	TRBD2	NA	TRBJ2-1	CSVESLAGYNEQFF	TGCAGCGTTGAAAGTCTAGCGGGGTACAATGAGCAGTTCTTC
TRBV7-8	TRBD2	few	TRBJ2-1	CASSSLAGNYNEQFF	TGTGCCAGCAGCTCGTTAGCGGGGAACTACAATGAGCAGTTCTTC
TRBV29-1	NA	NA	TRBJ2-7	CSVEQGYEQYF	TGCAGCGTTGAACAGGGCTACGAGCAGTACTTC
TRBV12-3/TRBV12-4	TRBD1	NA	TRBJ2-7	CASLWTGAYEQYF	TGTGCCAGCCTTTGGACAGGGGCCTACGAGCAGTACTTC
TRBV7-8	NA	few	TRBJ2-3	CASSLEPSTDTQYF	TGTGCCAGCAGCTTAGAGCCAAGCACAGATACGCAGTATTTT
TRBV5-8	TRBD1	NA	TRBJ2-7	CASRRTGSSYEQYF	TGTGCCAGCAGGCGGACAGGGAGCTCCTACGAGCAGTACTTC
TRBV6-6	TRBD2	NA	TRBJ2-5	CASGTQARGTSGAYF	TGTGCCAGCGGAACCCAAGCCCGGGGGACTAGCGGGGCATACTTC
TRBV9	TRBD1	few	TRBJ1-2	CASSVLPAGTGEGYTF	TGTGCCAGCAGCGTACTGCCAGCCGGGACAGGGGAGGGCTACACCTTC
TRBV6-2/TRBV6-3	NA	NA	TRBJ2-2	CASIRSAHTGELFF	TGTGCCAGCATCCGCTCGGCCCACACCGGGGAGCTGTTTTTT
TRBV12-3/TRBV12-4	TRBD2	NA	TRBJ2-1	CASSAGTRGFDEQFF	TGTGCCAGCAGCGCCGGGACTAGAGGGTTCGATGAGCAGTTCTTC
TRBV4-2	TRBD2	few	TRBJ2-3	CASSQASGETDTQYF	TGTGCCAGCAGCCAAGCTAGCGGGGAGACAGATACGCAGTATTTT
TRBV12-3/TRBV12-4	NA	NA	TRBJ1-3	CASSLFGTYGNTIYF	TGTGCCAGCAGTTTATTCGGGACGTATGGAAACACCATATATTTT
TRBV6-2/TRBV6-3	NA	few	TRBJ1-5	CASSGPYQPQHF	TGTGCCAGCAGTGGCCCCTATCAGCCCCAGCATTTT
TRBV11-2	NA	NA	TRBJ1-1	CASSFRAGVNTEAFF	TGTGCCAGCAGTTTCAGGGCAGGGGTTAACACTGAAGCTTTCTTT